This T cell receptor (beta chain) emerged from a study of T-cell memory formation after mild COVID-19. Study findings and constraints: Memory from before infection featured some responding clones, which suggests cross-reactive memory joined.

As to this clonotype: Its antigen is not identified.

CDR3 length: 13 residues. Germline assignment: CDR1 SGDLS and CDR2 YYNGEE. V shed 4 bases and J shed 1 base, with 8 bases lying between them. MiXCR, run by TCRdb on the 5' RACE reads, gives a single entry per CDR3 protein. The table lists hundreds of thousands of distinct CDR3 sequences, 17% of them singletons, with roughly 8% in the top ten. Sequences were obtained from PBMCs or a T cell subset sorted from them (not recorded which). The chain employs TRBV9 and TRBJ1-2; D remains unclear. The sequence was collected from an adult woman who had mild COVID-19 (a few samples of this study predate the infection). Cell type and time point are not known. The chain's CDR3 is CASSSTDNYGYTF. As DNA, the CDR3 is TGTGCCAGCAGCTCTACAGATAACTATGGCTACACCTTC.